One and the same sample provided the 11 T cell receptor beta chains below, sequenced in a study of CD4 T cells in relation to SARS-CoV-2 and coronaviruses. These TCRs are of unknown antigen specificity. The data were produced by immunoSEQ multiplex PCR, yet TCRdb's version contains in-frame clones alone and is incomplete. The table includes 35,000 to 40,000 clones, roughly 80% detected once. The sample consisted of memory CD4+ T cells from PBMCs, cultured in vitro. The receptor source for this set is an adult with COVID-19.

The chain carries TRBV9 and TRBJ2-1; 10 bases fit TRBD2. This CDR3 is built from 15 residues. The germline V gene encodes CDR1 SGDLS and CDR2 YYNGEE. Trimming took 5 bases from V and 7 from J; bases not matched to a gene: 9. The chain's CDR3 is CASRGGSSGSNEQFF. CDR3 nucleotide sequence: TGTGCCAGCAGAGGGGGGTCTAGCGGGAGTAATGAGCAGTTCTTC.

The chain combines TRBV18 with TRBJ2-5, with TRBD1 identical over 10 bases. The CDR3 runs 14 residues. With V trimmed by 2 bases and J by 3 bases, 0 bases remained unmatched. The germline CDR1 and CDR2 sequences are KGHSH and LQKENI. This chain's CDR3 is CASSPGTGEETQYF. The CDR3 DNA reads TGTGCCAGCTCACCAGGGACAGGGGAAGAGACCCAGTACTTC.

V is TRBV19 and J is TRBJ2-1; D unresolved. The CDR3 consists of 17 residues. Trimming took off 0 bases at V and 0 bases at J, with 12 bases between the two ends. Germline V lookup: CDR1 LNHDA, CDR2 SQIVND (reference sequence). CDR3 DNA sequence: TGTGCCAGTAGTATAGATCCCTTGGGCCCCTCCTACAATGAGCAGTTCTTC. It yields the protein CASSIDPLGPSYNEQFF.

The CDR3 coding sequence is TGTGCCAGCAGTGAGGACAGTTACAATGAGCAGTTCTTC. This translates into CASSEDSYNEQFF. The V gene is TRBV5-4, the J gene TRBJ2-1; D is possibly TRBD1 (6 bases). Per the germline V gene, CDR1 is SGHNT and CDR2 is YYREEE (reference sequence). Trimming pared 5 bases from V and 4 bases from J, leaving 10 bases between. This CDR3 contains 13 residues.

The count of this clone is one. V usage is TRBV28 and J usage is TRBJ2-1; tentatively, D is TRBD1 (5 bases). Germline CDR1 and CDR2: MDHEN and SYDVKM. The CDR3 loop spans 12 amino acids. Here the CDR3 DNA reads TGTGCGGGGTCAGGGCCCTACAATGAGCAGTTCTTC. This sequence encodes CAGSGPYNEQFF.

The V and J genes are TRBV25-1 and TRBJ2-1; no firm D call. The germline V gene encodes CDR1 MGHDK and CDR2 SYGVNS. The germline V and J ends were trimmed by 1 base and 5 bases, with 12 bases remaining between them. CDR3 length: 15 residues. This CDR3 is CASSELRNNHNEQFF. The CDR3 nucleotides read TGTGCCAGCAGTGAATTAAGGAACAATCACAATGAGCAGTTCTTC. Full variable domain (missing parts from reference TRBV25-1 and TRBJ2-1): EADIYQTPRYLVIGTGKKITLECSQTMGHDKMYWYQQDPGMELHLIHYSYGVNSTEKGDLSSESTVSRIRTEHFPLTLESARPSHTSQYLCASSELRNNHNEQFFGPGTRLTVL.

In DNA, the CDR3 is TGTGCCAGCAGGGGTGGGACAGGGGGCGCCGAGCAGTACTTC. This encodes CASRGGTGGAEQYF. The chain has TRBV5-5 and TRBJ2-7, with 12 bases that match TRBD1. Germline CDR1 is SGHKS and CDR2 is YYEKEE (reference sequence). The CDR3 contains 14 residues. After removal of 5 bases from V and 6 bases from J, the junction contained 6 bases not matched to a gene. The whole variable domain, remainder taken from reference TRBV5-5 and TRBJ2-7, is DAGVTQSPTHLIKTRGQQVTLRCSPISGHKSVSWYQQVLGQGPQFIFQYYEKEERGRGNFPDRFSARQFPNYSSELNVNALLLGDSALYLCASRGGTGGAEQYFGPGTRLTVT.

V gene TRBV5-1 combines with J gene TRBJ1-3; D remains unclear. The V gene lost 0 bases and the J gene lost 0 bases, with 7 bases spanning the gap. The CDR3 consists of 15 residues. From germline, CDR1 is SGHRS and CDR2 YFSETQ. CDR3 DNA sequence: TGCGCCAGCAGCTTGGGTCTCTCCTCTGGAAACACCATATATTTT. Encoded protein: CASSLGLSSGNTIYF.

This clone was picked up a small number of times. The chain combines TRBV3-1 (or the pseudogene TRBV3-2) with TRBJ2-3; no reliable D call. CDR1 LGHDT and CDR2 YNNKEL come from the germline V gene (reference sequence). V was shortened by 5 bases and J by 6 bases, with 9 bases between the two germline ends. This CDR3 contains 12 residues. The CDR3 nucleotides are TGTGCCAGCAGCTCCCCCCCGGATACGCAGTATTTT. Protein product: CASSSPPDTQYF.

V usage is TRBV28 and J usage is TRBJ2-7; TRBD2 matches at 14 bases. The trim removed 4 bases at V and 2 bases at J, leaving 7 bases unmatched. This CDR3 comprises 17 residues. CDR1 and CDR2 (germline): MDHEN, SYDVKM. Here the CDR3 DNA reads TGTGCCAGCAGTTGGGGACTAGCGGGAGCTGAAACCTACGAGCAGTACTTC. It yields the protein CASSWGLAGAETYEQYF.

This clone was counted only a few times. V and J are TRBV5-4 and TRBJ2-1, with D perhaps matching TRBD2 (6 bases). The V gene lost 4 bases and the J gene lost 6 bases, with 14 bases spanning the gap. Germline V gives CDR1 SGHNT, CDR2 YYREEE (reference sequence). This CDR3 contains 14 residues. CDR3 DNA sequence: TGTGCCAGCAGCCCCGGGAGCCTTATCAATGAGCAGTTCTTC. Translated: CASSPGSLINEQFF.